Listed here is a single T cell receptor beta chain. Its antigen is not known. The sample is drawn from a study of Tregs in tolerant kidney transplant recipients. TCRdb keeps only in-frame clones here, not all; method: immunoSEQ multiplex PCR. The repertoire has approximately 30,000 clones, over 75% of them found once; the top ten carry around 2.1%. The V end lost 4 bases, the J end lost 3 bases, and 9 bases lay between the germline ends. Germline assignment: CDR1 SGHTA and CDR2 FQGTGA. This CDR3 is built from 13 residues. The study's findings and limits: The most relevant donor-specific Treg TCRbeta repertoire apparently came from expansion with activated donor B cells.

Input material: Tregs from blood cultured with allogeneic cells. The rearrangement uses TRBV7-3 and TRBJ1-1; D might be TRBD1 (6 bases). This receptor was obtained from a human donor in good health. CDR3 residues: CASSSSGDTEAFF. CDR3 nucleotides: TGTGCCAGCAGCTCCTCAGGGGACACTGAAGCTTTCTTT.